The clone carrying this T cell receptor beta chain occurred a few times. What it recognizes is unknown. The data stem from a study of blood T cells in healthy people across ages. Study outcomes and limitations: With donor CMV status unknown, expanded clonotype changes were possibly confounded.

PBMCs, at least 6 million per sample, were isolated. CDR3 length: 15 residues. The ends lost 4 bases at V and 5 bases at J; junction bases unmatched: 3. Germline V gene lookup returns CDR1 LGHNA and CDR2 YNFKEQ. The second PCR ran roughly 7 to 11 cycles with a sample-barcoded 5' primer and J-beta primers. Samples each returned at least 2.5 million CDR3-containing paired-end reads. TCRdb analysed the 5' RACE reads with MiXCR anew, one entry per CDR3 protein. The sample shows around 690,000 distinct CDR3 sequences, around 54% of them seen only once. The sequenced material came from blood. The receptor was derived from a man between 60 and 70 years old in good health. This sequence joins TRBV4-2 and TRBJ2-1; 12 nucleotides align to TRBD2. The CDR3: CASSPLAGGNNEQFF. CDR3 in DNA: TGTGCCAGCAGCCCCCTAGCGGGGGGGAACAATGAGCAGTTCTTC.